Reported below is one T cell receptor (beta chain). Its antigen is as yet unknown. No cell sorting was done before RNA was extracted from the tissue. Distant lung tissue was collected more than 3 cm away from the tumor edge. TCRbeta libraries were built with three rounds of nested PCR, modified from ARM-PCR. TCRdb recomputed calls from the multiplex PCR reads with MiXCR, one row per CDR3 protein. This sample has tens of thousands of distinct CDR3 sequences, with roughly 70% found just once. From germline, CDR1 is SGHRS and CDR2 YFSETQ. This CDR3 contains 15 residues. With 10 bases removed from V and 1 base from J, the gap between germline ends came to 21 bases. This sample is part of a study of tumor and adjacent non-tumor tissue in lung cancer. Study in general: Patients comprised eleven to twelve adenocarcinoma, a couple of squamous cell carcinoma and 1 small cell lung cancer. On average, productive TCRbeta reads reached some 4.2 million per sample.

Study results and limitations: Top 100 clones took a larger repertoire share in normal lung. Shorter survival was associated with higher TCR diversity in tumors.

Sequenced: distant non-tumor lung tissue. The V call is TRBV5-1, the J call TRBJ2-7; D may be TRBD1 (5 bases). The sequence was collected from a woman aged 50 to 60 with non-small cell lung cancer. Here the CDR3 DNA reads TGCGCCGACAGTCATGGACACTCTGTTTCCTACGAGCAGTACTTC. Translating gives CADSHGHSVSYEQYF.